This TCR beta chain is from a study of blood T cell repertoires in COVID-19. In germline, CDR1 is SGHDN, CDR2 FVKESK. V lost 4 bases, J lost 4 bases, and 10 bases lay in between. This CDR3 comprises 13 residues. Only in-frame clones appear in the TCRdb table, and some are missing; sequencing was by immunoSEQ multiplex PCR. The data hold around 65,000 clones, with 79% observed a single time. Specimen: peripheral blood. The chain carries TRBV14 and TRBJ1-2; no clear D. The receptor was isolated from a man in his sixties with acute or convalescent COVID-19. CDR3 coding DNA: TGTGCCAGCAGCCCGCACAGTCCCTATGGCTACACCTTC. This codes for CASSPHSPYGYTF.